The 3 T cell receptor beta chains below were found in one sample sequenced in a study of PD-1 blockade in mismatch repair-deficient tumors (dated by TCRdb to the late 2010s). The receptor library was made with the immunoSEQ multiplex PCR assay. TCRdb carries this immuneACCESS record with in-frame sequences only. Its versions omit some clonotypes, under half of them owing to an unresolved V gene in the studies checked, with the rest unexplained. The sample table holds about 40,000 clones, of which 70% to 80% were seen once. Of the sample, 22% falls within the top ten clones. Specimen: peripheral blood, collected 4 weeks after starting pembrolizumab. These receptors were obtained from an adult with mismatch repair-deficient cancer.

The chain employs TRBV27 and TRBJ2-1, with D hard to call. The V gene lost 1 base and the J gene lost 6 bases, with 7 bases spanning the gap. The CDR3 loop spans 13 amino acids. In germline, CDR1 is MNHEY, CDR2 SMNVEV (reference sequence). The CDR3 reads CASSLWHPNEQFF. The CDR3 DNA sequence: TGTGCCAGCAGTTTATGGCACCCCAATGAGCAGTTCTTC.

Only one count was recorded for this clone. One junction end disagrees with the germline gene, perhaps due to a read error. The chain joins TRBV27 to TRBJ2-3; a possible D gene is TRBD1 (6 bases). The germline V gene has CDR1 MNHEY and CDR2 SMNVEV (reference sequence). The CDR3 spans 11 residues. The CDR3 is CASSIPGQPGF. DNA for the CDR3: TGTGCCAGCAGTATACCGGGACAACCAGGTTTT.

This clone turned up a few times. This chain links TRBV30 with TRBJ1-5, with a weak D call TRBD1 (5 bases). Trimming removed 0 bases at V and 9 bases at J, with 9 bases between. CDR1 is GTSNPN, CDR2 SVGIG, per germline (reference sequence). The CDR3 spans 12 residues. In DNA, the CDR3 is TGTGCCTGGAGTGTACCAGGGAGGCCCCAGCATTTT. Its translation: CAWSVPGRPQHF.